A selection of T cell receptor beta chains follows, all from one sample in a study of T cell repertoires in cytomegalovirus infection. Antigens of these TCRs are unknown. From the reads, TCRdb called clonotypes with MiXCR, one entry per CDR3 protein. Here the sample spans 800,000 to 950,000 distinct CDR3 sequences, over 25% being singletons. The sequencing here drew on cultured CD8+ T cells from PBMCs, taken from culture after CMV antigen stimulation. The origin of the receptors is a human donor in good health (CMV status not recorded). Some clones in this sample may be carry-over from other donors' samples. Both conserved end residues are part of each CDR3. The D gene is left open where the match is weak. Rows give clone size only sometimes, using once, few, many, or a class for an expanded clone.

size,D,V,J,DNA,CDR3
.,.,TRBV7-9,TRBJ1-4,TGTGCCAACAGCTTAGTACCGGACTCCGCAACTAATGAAAAACTGTTTTTT,CANSLVPDSATNEKLFF
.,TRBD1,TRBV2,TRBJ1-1,TGTGCCACTCAGACAGGGAAAGGCTCGGGTACTGAAGCTTTCTTT,CATQTGKGSGTEAFF
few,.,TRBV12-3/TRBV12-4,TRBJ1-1,TGTGCCAGCAGTTTTAGAGGGTTTGAAGCTTTCTTT,CASSFRGFEAFF
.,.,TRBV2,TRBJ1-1,TGTGCCAGCGTCCGTAGGCGGAACACTGAAGCTTTCTTT,CASVRRRNTEAFF
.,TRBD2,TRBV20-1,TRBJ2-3,TGCAGTGCCGGAAGCGGGGGGTCCACAGATACGCAGTATTTT,CSAGSGGSTDTQYF
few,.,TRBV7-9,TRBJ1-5,TGTGCCAGCACCGGCGGTAGTGCAGGTCAGCCCCAGCATTTT,CASTGGSAGQPQHF
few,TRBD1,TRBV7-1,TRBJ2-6,TGTGCCAGCAGCGAGCCGGGACAGGGTGCTGGGGCCAACGTCCTGACTTTC,CASSEPGQGAGANVLTF
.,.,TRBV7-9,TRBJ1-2,TGTGCCTTAAGGGCCTGGGACAACTATGGCTACACCTTC,CALRAWDNYGYTF
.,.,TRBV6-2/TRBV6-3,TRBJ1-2,TGTGCCAGCAGTTACGGGGTGGGAGCTGGCTACACCTTC,CASSYGVGAGYTF
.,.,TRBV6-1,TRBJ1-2,TGTGCCAGCAGTGAGGGGGGCACTAACTATGGCTACACCTTC,CASSEGGTNYGYTF
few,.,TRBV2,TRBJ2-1,TGTGCCAGCAGATTCTCTCCTACTGGAGGTTCCTACAATGAGCAGTTCTTC,CASRFSPTGGSYNEQFF
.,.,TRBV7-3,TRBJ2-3,TGTGCCAGCAGCTTAAAAGTCAGGGGAAGCACAGATACGCAGTATTTT,CASSLKVRGSTDTQYF
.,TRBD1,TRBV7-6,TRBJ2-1,TGTGCCAGCAGCTTAGGCAGACAGGGTTTCACCTACAATGAGCAGTTCTTC,CASSLGRQGFTYNEQFF
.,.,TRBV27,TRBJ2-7,TGTGCCAGCAGTCCGGCCGGGACACCAACCTACGAGCAGTACTTC,CASSPAGTPTYEQYF
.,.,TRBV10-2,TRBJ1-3,TGCGCCAGCAGTGGTGACAGGACCTTGAGTGGAAACACCATATATTTT,CASSGDRTLSGNTIYF
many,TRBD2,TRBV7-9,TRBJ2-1,TGTGCCAGCAGGGGACTAGCGTGGGAGCAGTTCTTC,CASRGLAWEQFF
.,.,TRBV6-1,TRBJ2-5,TGTGCCAGCAGTTGGGAGCGGGTAGGGACCCAGTACTTC,CASSWERVGTQYF
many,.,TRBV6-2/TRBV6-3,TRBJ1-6,TGTGCCAGCAGAGAACCTAATTCACCCCTCCACTTT,CASREPNSPLHF
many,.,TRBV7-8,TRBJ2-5,TGTGCCAGCAGCTTAGCCGTTCTCGGAGCTAGCGAAGAGACCCAGTACTTC,CASSLAVLGASEETQYF
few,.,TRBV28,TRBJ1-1,TGTGCCAGCACGCGACAGACGAACACTGAAGCTTTCTTT,CASTRQTNTEAFF
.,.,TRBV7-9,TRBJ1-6,TGTGCCAGCAGCTTATTTGTCGCCTCCTATAATTCACCCCTCCACTTT,CASSLFVASYNSPLHF
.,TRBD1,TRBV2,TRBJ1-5,TGTGCCAGCAGGAATCCACGACAGGGCTATAGCAATCAGCCCCAGCATTTT,CASRNPRQGYSNQPQHF